This T cell receptor beta chain was obtained from a study of blood T cells in healthy people across ages. Whole-study results and caveats: In long-lived donors, naive CD4+ cell counts and diversity exceeded those of aged donors. CMV status of donors was unknown, possibly confounding expanded clonotype changes.

Germline CDR1 reads ENHRY; CDR2 reads SYGVKD. Trimming removed 4 bases at V and 5 bases at J, with 11 bases between. The CDR3 totals 13 residues. Primed by a sample-barcoded 5' primer and a J-beta primer mix, a second PCR proceeded for roughly 7 to 12 cycles. TCRdb fed the 5' RACE reads into MiXCR, producing one record per CDR3 protein. Altogether around 990,000 distinct CDR3 sequences are present, less than 45% being singletons, with the ten largest covering over 10%. Every donor gave roughly 9.6 milliliters of peripheral blood. There are many counts of this clonotype. Its matching antigen is unknown.

The rearrangement links TRBV10-3 to TRBJ1-2; D not resolved. This clonotype originated in a man aged 18 to 35 in good health. Sequenced: blood. The CDR3 sequence: CAISGSREYGYTF. For the CDR3, the DNA is TGTGCCATCAGTGGATCGCGGGAGTATGGCTACACCTTC.